The entry that follows covers one T cell receptor beta chain sequence. Its antigen remains unidentified. This sample was included in a study of T-cell memory formation after mild COVID-19. General study results and limits: The study found balanced CD4/CD8 in clones contracting day 15 to 85 and a CD4+ lean in later expanders. Contracting clones localized mainly to CM and EM when CD4+ and mainly to EMRA when CD8+. Memory cells collected pre-infection included some clones that later responded, suggesting cross-reactive memory joined.

A single record per CDR3 protein comes from TCRdb applying MiXCR to the 5' RACE reads. The sample includes a few hundred thousand distinct CDR3 sequences, 20% to 25% of them seen just once. J was trimmed by 4 bases and V by 3 bases; bases with no gene match: 8. Per germline, CDR1 SGHNT and CDR2 YYREEE (reference sequence). The CDR3 covers 17 residues. The source material was PBMCs or a T cell subset sorted from them (not recorded which). The chain employs TRBV5-4 and TRBJ2-5; 14 bases match TRBD2. This receptor was identified in an adult woman who had mild COVID-19 (a few samples of this study predate the infection). Cell type and time point are not known. CDR3 in DNA: TGTGCCAGCAGCTCTGACCCCGGGACTAGCGGGAGAGAGACCCAGTACTTC. The encoded protein is CASSSDPGTSGRETQYF.